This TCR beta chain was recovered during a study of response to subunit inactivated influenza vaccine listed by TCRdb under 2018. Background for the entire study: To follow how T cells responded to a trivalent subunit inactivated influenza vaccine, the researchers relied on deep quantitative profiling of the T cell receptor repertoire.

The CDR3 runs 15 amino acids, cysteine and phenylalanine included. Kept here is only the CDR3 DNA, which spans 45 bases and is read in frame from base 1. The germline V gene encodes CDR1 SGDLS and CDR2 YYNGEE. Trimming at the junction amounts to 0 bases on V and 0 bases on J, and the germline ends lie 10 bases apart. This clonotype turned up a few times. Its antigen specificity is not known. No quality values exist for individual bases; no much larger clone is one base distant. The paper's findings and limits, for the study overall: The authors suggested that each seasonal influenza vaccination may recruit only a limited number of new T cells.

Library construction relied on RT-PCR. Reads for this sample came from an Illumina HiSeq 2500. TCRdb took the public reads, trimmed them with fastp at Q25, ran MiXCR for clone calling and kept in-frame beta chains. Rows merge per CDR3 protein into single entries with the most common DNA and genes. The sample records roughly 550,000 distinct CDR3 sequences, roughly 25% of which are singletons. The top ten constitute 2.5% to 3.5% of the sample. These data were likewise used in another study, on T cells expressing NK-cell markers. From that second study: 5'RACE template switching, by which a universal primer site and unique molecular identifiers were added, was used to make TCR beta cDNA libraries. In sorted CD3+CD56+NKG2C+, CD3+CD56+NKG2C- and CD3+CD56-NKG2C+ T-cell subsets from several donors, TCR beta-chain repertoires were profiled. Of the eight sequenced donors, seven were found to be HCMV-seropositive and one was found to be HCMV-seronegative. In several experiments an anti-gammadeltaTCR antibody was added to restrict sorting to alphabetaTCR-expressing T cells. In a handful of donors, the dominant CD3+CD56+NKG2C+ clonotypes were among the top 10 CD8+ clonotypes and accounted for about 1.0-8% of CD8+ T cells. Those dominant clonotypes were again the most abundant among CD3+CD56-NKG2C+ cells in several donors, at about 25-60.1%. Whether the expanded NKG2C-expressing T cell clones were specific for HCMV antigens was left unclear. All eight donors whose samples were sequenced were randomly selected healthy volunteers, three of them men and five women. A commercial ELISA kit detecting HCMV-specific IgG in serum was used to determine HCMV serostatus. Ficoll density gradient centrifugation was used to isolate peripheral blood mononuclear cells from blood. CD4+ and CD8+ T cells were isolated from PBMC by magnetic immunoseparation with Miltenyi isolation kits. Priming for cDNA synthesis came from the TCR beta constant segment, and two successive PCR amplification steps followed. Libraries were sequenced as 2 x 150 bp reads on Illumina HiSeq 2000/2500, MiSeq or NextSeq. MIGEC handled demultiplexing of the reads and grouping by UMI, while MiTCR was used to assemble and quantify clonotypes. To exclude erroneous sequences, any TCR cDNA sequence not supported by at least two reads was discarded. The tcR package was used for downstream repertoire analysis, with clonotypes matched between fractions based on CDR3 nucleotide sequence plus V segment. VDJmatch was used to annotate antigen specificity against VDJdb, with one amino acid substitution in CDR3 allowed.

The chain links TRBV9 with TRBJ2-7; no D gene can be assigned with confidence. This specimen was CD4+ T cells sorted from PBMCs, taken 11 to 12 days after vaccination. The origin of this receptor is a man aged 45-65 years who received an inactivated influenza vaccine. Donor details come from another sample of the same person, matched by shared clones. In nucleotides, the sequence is TGTGCCAGCAGCGTAGCTGTGGAGAGCTCCTACGAGCAGTACTTC. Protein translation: CASSVAVESSYEQYF.